Below, 32 T cell receptor beta chains from the same sample are listed, as sequenced in a study of cytomegalovirus exposure and HLA in healthy donors. The PCR made use of 60 Vbeta and 13 Jbeta primers. Assay used: immunoSEQ multiplex PCR; TCRdb lists only in-frame clones, some missing. The sample lists tens of thousands of clones; about 53% were seen once. Sequences were obtained from PBMCs. These receptors originate from a woman between 35 and 50 years old in good health and CMV-seropositive.

The CDR3 DNA sequence: TGTGCCAGTAGTTCCGGACAGGTACGGGGTCAGCCCCAGCATTTT. This sequence encodes CASSSGQVRGQPQHF. This chain connects TRBV19 to TRBJ1-5, with 7 bases lining up with TRBD1. This CDR3 comprises 15 residues. J was trimmed by 6 bases and V by 5 bases; bases with no gene match: 10. Germline V gene lookup returns CDR1 LNHDA and CDR2 SQIVND (reference sequence).

This chain uses TRBV5-5 with TRBJ1-2; D is undetermined. CDR1 and CDR2 (germline): SGHKS, YYEKEE (reference sequence). This CDR3 is built from 16 residues. Trimming removed 1 base at V and 2 bases at J, with 15 bases between. Here the CDR3 reads CASSLFLDFSNYGYTF. CDR3 sequence (DNA): TGTGCCAGCAGCTTGTTTTTAGACTTTTCCAACTATGGCTACACCTTC.

The V call is TRBV6-5, the J call TRBJ2-7; no definite D call. The CDR3 has 12 residues. Trimming removed 7 bases from V and 5 bases from J, with 12 bases in between. Germline V gene lookup returns CDR1 MNHEY and CDR2 SVGAGI. As DNA, the CDR3 is TGTGCCAGCAAGGCAGGTCCCCACGAGCAGTACTTC. It yields the protein CASKAGPHEQYF.

This rearrangement joins TRBV2 to TRBJ1-3; D perhaps matches TRBD1 (5 bases). There are 15 residues in the CDR3. Trimming removed 1 base from V and 6 bases from J, with 13 bases in between. Germline-derived CDR1 and CDR2 are SNHLY and FYNNEI. CDR3 region: CASSEGPGSANTIYF. The CDR3, as DNA: TGTGCCAGCAGTGAAGGTCCAGGGTCGGCAAACACCATATATTTT. Full variable domain (missing parts from reference TRBV2 and TRBJ1-3): EPEVTQTPSHQVTQMGQEVILRCVPISNHLYFYWYRQILGQKVEFLVSFYNNEISEKSEIFDDQFSVERPDGSNFTLKIRSTKLEDSAMYFCASSEGPGSANTIYFGEGSWLTVV.

V gene TRBV30 combines with J gene TRBJ1-1, with TRBD1 matching 8 bases. The germline V gene has CDR1 GTSNPN and CDR2 SVGIG (reference sequence). This CDR3 spans 15 amino acids. J was trimmed by 0 bases and V by 3 bases; bases with no gene match: 6. Here the CDR3 reads CAWRAGQGMNTEAFF. The CDR3 DNA follows: TGTGCCTGGAGAGCAGGACAGGGTATGAACACTGAAGCTTTCTTT.

The chain combines TRBV6-6 with TRBJ2-2; a possible D gene is TRBD2 (6 bases). V was pared by 6 bases and J by 5 bases, with 16 bases between. Germline V gives CDR1 MNHNY, CDR2 SVGAGI (reference sequence). The CDR3 is made up of 15 amino acids. The CDR3 protein is CASRTRGLGTGELFF. The CDR3 region has the DNA TGTGCCAGCAGGACGCGGGGTCTTGGGACCGGGGAGCTGTTTTTT.

This clone came up a few times. As DNA, the CDR3 is TGTGCCAGCAGCCCGCGGGACCTCCATGAGCAGTTCTTC. Amino acid sequence: CASSPRDLHEQFF. The chain couples TRBV7-9 to TRBJ2-1, with TRBD2 as a possible D gene (6 bases). Germline values: CDR1 SEHNR, CDR2 FQNEAQ (reference sequence). V was clipped by 5 bases and J by 8 bases, with 13 bases between them. The CDR3 sequence is 13 residues long.

This clone was recorded only once. This chain joins TRBV2 and TRBJ2-6; 10 bases match TRBD1. The CDR3 has 17 amino acids. With 5 bases clipped from V and 1 base from J, the junction kept 5 bases outside the gene matches. Per the germline V gene, CDR1 is SNHLY and CDR2 is FYNNEI. The CDR3 sequence is CASSPGQGMSGANVLTF. The CDR3 DNA sequence: TGTGCCAGCAGTCCGGGACAGGGGATGTCTGGGGCCAACGTCCTGACTTTC.

The DNA of the CDR3 is TGTGCCAGCAGCCCCCGCCAGGGAAGGGGCTACACCTTC. This codes for CASSPRQGRGYTF. The J gene is TRBJ1-2, the V gene TRBV7-8; maybe TRBD1 (5 bases). This CDR3 is 13 amino acids long. Trimming removed 5 bases from V and 8 bases from J, with 15 bases in between. Germline CDR1 and CDR2: SGHVS and FQNEAQ.

V is TRBV27 and J is TRBJ2-1, with D hard to call. V lost 2 bases and J 5 bases, leaving 7 bases between the germline ends. The CDR3 runs to 13 residues. Germline V gene lookup returns CDR1 MNHEY and CDR2 SMNVEV (reference sequence). The CDR3 DNA reads as TGTGCCAGCAGTTTAACGCGGCACAATGAGCAGTTCTTC. Translated: CASSLTRHNEQFF.

The rearrangement joins TRBV9 to TRBJ2-2; D uncertain. The CDR3 extends over 15 amino acids. V dropped 1 base and J dropped 1 base, with 8 bases sitting between them. The germline V gene has CDR1 SGDLS and CDR2 YYNGEE. The CDR3 DNA sequence: TGTGCCAGCAGCGTACTCCCAGGGAACACCGGGGAGCTGTTTTTT. This encodes CASSVLPGNTGELFF.

This chain links TRBV9 with TRBJ1-1; no reliable D call. V was trimmed by 3 bases and J by 3 bases, leaving 12 bases between them. In germline, CDR1 is SGDLS, CDR2 YYNGEE. This CDR3 spans 14 amino acids. CDR3 nucleotide sequence: TGTGCCAGCAGCGGCCTAGTGGGTGACACTGAAGCTTTCTTT. Translated, it gives CASSGLVGDTEAFF.

This chain joins TRBV29-1 and TRBJ2-1; D perhaps matches TRBD2 (7 bases). V lost 7 bases and J lost 5, with 12 bases in between. This CDR3 has 12 residues. From germline, CDR1 is SQVTM and CDR2 ANQGSEA. CDR3 in DNA: TGCAGCGCCGGGGGGCCAGACAATGAGCAGTTCTTC. This gives the protein CSAGGPDNEQFF.

The chain combines TRBV6-1 with TRBJ1-5; 10 bases agree with TRBD1. CDR3 length: 16 residues. Germline-derived CDR1 and CDR2 are MNHNS and SASEGT. The V segment lost 0 bases and the J segment 6 bases; nucleotides outside the gene matches: 5. The CDR3 loop reads CASSEASGQGSQPQHF. The CDR3 region has the DNA TGTGCCAGCAGTGAAGCGTCGGGACAGGGGAGTCAGCCCCAGCATTTT.

This clone was detected only once. This chain links TRBV6-1 with TRBJ1-4, with D unclear. V was pared by 4 bases and J by 0 bases, with 9 bases between. Germline CDR1 MNHNS, CDR2 SASEGT. This CDR3 has 15 amino acids. DNA of the CDR3: TGTGCCAGCAGTGTCTACAGTGCAACTAATGAAAAACTGTTTTTT. The encoded protein is CASSVYSATNEKLFF.

This chain connects TRBV25-1 to TRBJ2-2; 7 bases agree with TRBD2. The V and J ends lost 4 bases and 3 bases, in that order; junction bases with no gene match: 2. The CDR3 has 14 amino acids. Germline assignment: CDR1 MGHDK and CDR2 SYGVNS. The CDR3 DNA reads TGTGCCAGCAGTGGGGGGGGACACACCGGGGAGCTGTTTTTT. Its protein product is CASSGGGHTGELFF.

The genes are TRBV7-2 and TRBJ1-2; D unresolved. Germline assignment: CDR1 SGHTA and CDR2 FQGNSA. This CDR3 contains 13 residues. Trimming took 0 bases from V and 5 from J, leaving 7 bases between them. The CDR3 spells CASSLAAGYGYTF. Here the CDR3 DNA reads TGTGCCAGCAGCTTAGCCGCAGGATATGGCTACACCTTC.

The V and J genes are TRBV19 and TRBJ2-7; no definite D call. The V gene lost 5 bases and the J gene lost 2 bases, with 10 bases spanning the gap. The germline CDR1 and CDR2 sequences are LNHDA and SQIVND (reference sequence). CDR3 length equals 13 residues. Written as DNA, the CDR3 is TGTGCCAGTAGTCCCATAGATACCTACGAGCAGTACTTC. Translation gives CASSPIDTYEQYF.

This clone was seen a handful of times. The rearrangement uses TRBV28 and TRBJ2-7, with unresolved D. Germline lookup yields CDR1 MDHEN and CDR2 SYDVKM. Trimming cost V 1 base and J 2 bases, with 3 bases left between them. The length of the CDR3 is 12 residues. The CDR3 DNA reads as TGTGCCAGCAGTTTATCTGCCTACGAGCAGTACTTC. This gives the protein CASSLSAYEQYF.

The J gene is TRBJ1-4, the V gene TRBV9, with TRBD1 matching 7 bases. V lost 2 bases and J lost 3; bases outside the gene matches: 1. There are 14 residues in the CDR3. Per germline, CDR1 SGDLS and CDR2 YYNGEE. Here the CDR3 reads CASSVGQANEKLFF. As DNA, the CDR3 is TGTGCCAGCAGCGTCGGACAGGCTAATGAAAAACTGTTTTTT.

This rearrangement joins TRBV7-2 to TRBJ2-7; 8 nucleotides align to TRBD2. The CDR3 consists of 16 residues. The germline V gene has CDR1 SGHTA and CDR2 FQGNSA. V dropped 5 bases and J dropped 3; count of bases not matched to a gene: 12. CDR3 residues: CASSLSGSGGNYEQYF. The DNA for the CDR3 is TGTGCCAGCAGCCTAAGCGGTTCGGGGGGGAACTACGAGCAGTACTTC.

In its sample, this clone was seen a few times. The chain carries TRBV5-4 and TRBJ2-7; a possible D gene is TRBD1 (6 bases). Deletions cut 4 bases from V and 4 bases from J, with 18 bases between. The CDR3 runs to 15 residues. Germline V gene sequence: CDR1 SGHNT, CDR2 YYREEE (reference sequence). The CDR3 DNA reads TGTGCCAGCAGCCCATCGACAGGATTTCAATACGAGCAGTACTTC. Amino acid sequence: CASSPSTGFQYEQYF.

The chain uses TRBV30 and TRBJ2-5; no clear D. The CDR3 consists of 13 residues. Germline V gene lookup returns CDR1 GTSNPN and CDR2 SVGIG (reference sequence). V lost 3 bases and J 2 bases, leaving 10 bases between the germline ends. CDR3 in DNA: TGTGCCTGGAGCGTCAACTTTCAAGAGACCCAGTACTTC. Amino acids: CAWSVNFQETQYF. Variable domain in full (rest from reference TRBV30 and TRBJ2-5): SQTIHQWPATLVQPVGSPLSLECTVEGTSNPNLYWYRQAAGRGLQLLFYSVGIGQISSEVPQNLSASRPQDRQFILSSKKLLLSDSGFYLCAWSVNFQETQYFGPGTRLLVL.

The chain joins TRBV30 to TRBJ1-4; 7 nucleotides agree with TRBD1. Unmatched junction bases numbered 3, after V lost 0 bases and J lost 5 bases. The CDR3 length is 14 residues. The germline V gene has CDR1 GTSNPN and CDR2 SVGIG (reference sequence). As DNA, the CDR3 is TGTGCCTGGAGTGTGACAGGGTTGAATGAAAAACTGTTTTTT. Translated, it gives CAWSVTGLNEKLFF.

The chain links TRBV7-2 to TRBJ2-5; 7 positions agree with TRBD2. The CDR3 is 16 amino acids. Germline trimming cut 1 base from V and 5 bases from J; bases unmatched to any gene: 10. Germline-derived CDR1 and CDR2 are SGHTA and FQGNSA. The CDR3 DNA follows: TGTGCCAGCAGCTTAGAGCTGACTAGCACTCGGGAGACCCAGTACTTC. Translated, it gives CASSLELTSTRETQYF.

The V call is TRBV9, the J call TRBJ2-2; D is perhaps TRBD1 (6 bases). This CDR3 is built from 15 residues. V lost 2 bases, J lost 5 bases, and 13 bases lay in between. CDR1 SGDLS and CDR2 YYNGEE come from the germline V gene. This CDR3 reads CASSVEGVGTGELFF. In nucleotides, the CDR3 is TGTGCCAGCAGCGTTGAGGGGGTTGGGACCGGGGAGCTGTTTTTT.

This clone has a handful of counts. At one end the junction does not follow the germline gene, possibly because of a read error. The V and J genes are TRBV2 and TRBJ2-1; D unclear. Germline V gene lookup returns CDR1 SNHLY and CDR2 FYNNEI. This CDR3 is 11 amino acids long. The chain's CDR3 is CASSEAADMLF. Here the CDR3 DNA reads TGTGCCAGCAGTGAAGCTGCAGACATGCTCTTC. Full variable domain (rest looked up from reference TRBV2 and TRBJ2-1): EPEVTQTPSHQVTQMGQEVILRCVPISNHLYFYWYRQILGQKVEFLVSFYNNEISEKSEIFDDQFSVERPDGSNFTLKIRSTKLEDSAMYFCASSEAADMLFGPGTRLTVL.

This clone has only one observation. The J gene is TRBJ1-3, the V gene TRBV10-1; 12 nucleotides agree with TRBD1. This CDR3 has 15 residues. J was trimmed by 7 bases and V by 4 bases; bases with no gene match: 5. Per the germline V gene, CDR1 is WNHNN and CDR2 is SYGVQD (reference sequence). The DNA of the CDR3 is TGCGCCAGCAGTGTGGGGACAGGGGGCCAGAACACCATATATTTT. It yields the protein CASSVGTGGQNTIYF.

This chain uses TRBV4-2 with TRBJ2-5; 13 nucleotides match TRBD2. CDR3 length equals 18 residues. Trimming at V came to 0 bases and at J to 5 bases, leaving 9 bases not matched to a gene. Germline V gives CDR1 LGHNA, CDR2 YNFKEQ. This CDR3 is CASSQDPLTSGGWETQYF. CDR3 nucleotide sequence: TGTGCCAGCAGCCAAGATCCCTTGACTAGCGGGGGGTGGGAGACCCAGTACTTC.

The chain is built from TRBV10-2 and TRBJ2-3; the match to TRBD2 covers 11 bases. The CDR3 loop spans 16 amino acids. From germline, CDR1 is WSHSY and CDR2 SAAADI. With V trimmed by 4 bases and J by 4 bases, 7 bases remained unmatched. CDR3 DNA: TGCGCCAGCAGTGTGCGAGTAGCGGGGGGGGCAGATACGCAGTATTTT. Protein: CASSVRVAGGADTQYF.

This chain uses TRBV6-4 with TRBJ1-1; D gene ambiguous. The CDR3 is made up of 14 amino acids. Germline V gene sequence: CDR1 MRHNA, CDR2 SNTAGT. Deletions cut 2 bases from V and 3 bases from J, with 10 bases between. The CDR3 reads CASSDPSADTEAFF. The CDR3 coding sequence is TGTGCCAGCAGTGACCCGTCAGCGGACACTGAAGCTTTCTTT.

This clone occurred once. This sequence joins TRBV29-1 and TRBJ1-1, with 8 bases that match TRBD1. The germline gives CDR1 SQVTM, CDR2 ANQGSEA. The V gene end was trimmed by 6 bases and the J gene end by 1 base; junction bases not matched to a gene: 1. The CDR3 covers 12 residues. The CDR3 region has the DNA TGCAGCGTGGGGACAGGGAACACTGAAGCTTTCTTT. Translating it yields CSVGTGNTEAFF. The variable domain in full, with the rest retrieved from reference TRBV29-1 and TRBJ1-1, is SAVISQKPSRDICQRGTSLTIQCQVDSQVTMMFWYRQQPGQSLTLIATANQGSEATYESGFVIDKFPISRPNLTFSTLTVSNMSPEDSSIYLCSVGTGNTEAFFGQGTRLTVV.